Following are 9 T cell receptor beta chains from one sample sequenced in a study of blood T cell repertoires in COVID-19. Method: immunoSEQ multiplex PCR; TCRdb's copy keeps in-frame clones and lacks some. The sample has 400,000 to 550,000 clones, roughly 89% seen once; the top ten hold roughly 4%. Sequenced material: peripheral blood. The receptors stem from a woman in her twenties or thirties with acute or convalescent COVID-19.

This clone was counted once. The chain employs TRBV18 and TRBJ1-1, with D perhaps TRBD1 (6 bases). The germline V gene encodes CDR1 KGHSH and CDR2 LQKENI. V was clipped by 6 bases and J by 1 base, with 9 bases between them. The CDR3 extends over 13 amino acids. CDR3 DNA: TGTGCCAGCTCGCAGGACAGGAACACTGAAGCTTTCTTT. It encodes CASSQDRNTEAFF. Full variable domain (missing parts from reference TRBV18 and TRBJ1-1): NAGVMQNPRHLVRRRGQEARLRCSPMKGHSHVYWYRQLPEEGLKFMVYLQKENIIDESGMPKERFSAEFPKEGPSILRIQQVVRGDSAAYFCASSQDRNTEAFFGQGTRLTVV.

This clone was recorded at least ten times. This chain links TRBV27 with TRBJ1-1, with 10 bases lining up with TRBD1. This CDR3 is 14 amino acids long. Germline CDR1 reads MNHEY; CDR2 reads SMNVEV (reference sequence). After removal of 6 bases from V and 8 bases from J, the junction contained 9 bases not matched to a gene. The CDR3 spells CASRLGQGVREAFF. CDR3 nucleotide sequence: TGTGCCAGCAGACTCGGACAGGGGGTTAGGGAAGCTTTCTTT.

Worth noting for this clone: One junction end does not reproduce the germline sequence, and a read error may be involved. The chain has TRBV29-1 and TRBJ2-4; the D gene is possibly TRBD2 (6 bases). Germline-derived CDR1 and CDR2 are SQVTM and ANQGSEA. This CDR3 has 12 residues. CDR3 in amino acids: CSVAAGPPLRSF. The CDR3, as DNA: TGCAGCGTTGCGGCGGGACCGCCGCTGAGAAGCTTC.

This chain connects TRBV5-1 to TRBJ2-1, with D possibly TRBD2 on 7 matching bases. Germline-derived CDR1 and CDR2 are SGHRS and YFSETQ. With 4 bases removed from V and 1 base from J, the gap between germline ends came to 15 bases. The CDR3 covers 16 residues. The CDR3 region has the DNA TGCGCCAGCAGCATTGGAGGGGGGGCTTCCTACAATGAGCAGTTCTTC. This gives the protein CASSIGGGASYNEQFF.

The V gene is TRBV19, the J gene TRBJ1-2; D is ambiguous. The V end was cut by 3 bases, the J end by 4 bases, with 6 bases between. The CDR3 sequence is 12 residues long. Per germline, CDR1 LNHDA and CDR2 SQIVND (reference sequence). CDR3 DNA sequence: TGTGCCAGTAGTATGTCAGGCTATGGCTACACCTTC. This encodes CASSMSGYGYTF.

CDR3 bases: TGCAGCGTTACAGGGTACTATGGCTACACCTTC. Its protein product is CSVTGYYGYTF. This chain joins TRBV29-1 and TRBJ1-2; D is perhaps TRBD1 (6 bases). V was cut by 5 bases and J by 3 bases, with 7 bases left in between. CDR1 SQVTM and CDR2 ANQGSEA come from the germline V gene. This CDR3 comprises 11 residues.

The chain carries TRBV29-1 and TRBJ2-7; the match to TRBD1 covers 7 bases. Germline V lookup: CDR1 SQVTM, CDR2 ANQGSEA. The V and J ends lost 8 bases and 3 bases, in that order; junction bases with no gene match: 10. The CDR3 contains 13 residues. The DNA for the CDR3 is TGCAGCACCGGTGGTGGGGACAGCTACGAGCAGTACTTC. Encoded protein: CSTGGGDSYEQYF.

Regarding this clone: Different DNA sequences within this sample yield the same CDR3. The rearrangement uses TRBV12-3 or TRBV12-4 and TRBJ2-7; 7 bases match TRBD2. This CDR3 contains 13 residues. The J segment lost 4 bases and the V segment lost 5 bases, leaving 5 bases of the junction unmatched. CDR3 amino acids: CASSPSGGYEQYF. CDR3 bases: TGTGCCAGCAGTCCCTCGGGGGGATACGAGCAGTACTTC.

This chain connects TRBV7-3 to TRBJ2-3; 8 bases map to TRBD1. Germline lookup yields CDR1 SGHTA and CDR2 FQGTGA. The CDR3 runs 14 residues. With V trimmed by 6 bases and J by 1 base, 3 bases remained unmatched. This CDR3 reads CASSLDRGTDTQYF. The CDR3 nucleotides are TGTGCCAGCAGTTTGGACAGGGGCACAGATACGCAGTATTTT.